The 16 T cell receptor beta chains below all came from one sample that was sequenced in a study of CD8+ T cells in alopecia areata. Specified treatment: oral pan-JAK inhibitor, 5-10 mg twice daily. Sequencing used cDNA as its template, made by extracting RNA and reverse transcribing it. The table came from immunoSEQ multiplex PCR; TCRdb's copy has only in-frame clones and leaves some out. The sample has more than 200,000 clones, just over 65% seen once. The specimen was CD4+ T cells sorted from blood, collected around week 46, from a patient treated with tofacitinib. Receptors originate from a human donor with alopecia areata.

This chain connects TRBV30 to TRBJ1-2; a weak D match, TRBD1 (5 bases). V shed 3 bases and J shed 4 bases, with 9 bases lying between them. The CDR3 spans 12 residues. CDR1 and CDR2 (germline): GTSNPN, SVGIG (reference sequence). CDR3 nucleotide sequence: TGTGCCTGGAGGGGGGGACCCTATGGCTACACCTTC. Translating it yields CAWRGGPYGYTF.

This sequence joins TRBV29-1 and TRBJ1-4; possibly TRBD1 for D (5 bases). V lost 6 bases to trimming and J lost 2 bases, with 7 bases between them. The CDR3 is 12 residues long. CDR1 is SQVTM and CDR2 is ANQGSEA in the germline V gene. DNA for the CDR3: TGCAGCGTCAGGGTCACTAATGAAAAACTGTTTTTT. This codes for CSVRVTNEKLFF.

The genes are TRBV6-5 and TRBJ1-2, with TRBD1 identical over 7 bases. This CDR3 has 15 residues. Germline V CDR1 and CDR2: MNHEY, SVGAGI. The ends lost 0 bases at V and 8 bases at J; junction bases unmatched: 9. Here the CDR3 reads CASSYSISRGEGYTF. CDR3 coding DNA: TGTGCCAGCAGTTACTCGATTTCCAGGGGGGAGGGCTACACCTTC.

The gene calls are TRBV7-2 and TRBJ2-7; D might be TRBD1 (6 bases). The CDR3 runs to 15 residues. V lost 3 bases, J lost 2 bases, and 14 bases lay in between. CDR1 and CDR2 (germline): SGHTA, FQGNSA. The CDR3 nucleotides read TGTGCCAGCAGCTTGGGGTACAGGGCTACCTACGAGCAGTACTTC. This gives the protein CASSLGYRATYEQYF.

This clone has a handful of counts. The rearrangement uses TRBV28 and TRBJ1-4; perhaps TRBD1 as D (6 bases). The ends were cut back, 5 bases at V and 3 bases at J, with 10 bases in the middle. CDR1 is MDHEN and CDR2 is SYDVKM in the germline V gene. This CDR3 has 14 amino acids. CDR3 in DNA: TGTGCCAGCAGTCCTGGGGGCCCTAATGAAAAACTGTTTTTT. Translation: CASSPGGPNEKLFF.

The chain carries TRBV6-5 and TRBJ1-4; TRBD1 is a possible D gene (6 bases). This CDR3 is built from 15 residues. The V gene's germline CDR1 is MNHEY and CDR2 SVGAGI. V was shortened by 5 bases and J by 3 bases, with 13 bases between the two germline ends. This CDR3 is CASSRNRVSNEKLFF. The CDR3 region has the DNA TGTGCCAGCAGTAGAAACAGGGTATCTAATGAAAAACTGTTTTTT.

The V gene is TRBV5-1, the J gene TRBJ2-7, with D perhaps matching TRBD1 (5 bases). Trimming took off 4 bases at V and 2 bases at J, with 10 bases between the two ends. The CDR3 runs 13 residues. Germline CDR1 and CDR2: SGHRS and YFSETQ. CDR3 bases: TGCGCCAGCAGCCCGGACACCGCCTACGAGCAGTACTTC. It yields the protein CASSPDTAYEQYF.

The chain employs TRBV25-1 and TRBJ2-2, with D tentatively TRBD1 or TRBD2 (5 bases each). The germline V gene has CDR1 MGHDK and CDR2 SYGVNS. This CDR3 is 15 amino acids long. Between the trimmed V and J ends, which lost 1 base and 2 bases, there was a span of 8 bases. CDR3 in amino acids: CASSEWDDNTGELFF. Written as DNA, the CDR3 is TGTGCCAGCAGTGAATGGGACGATAACACCGGGGAGCTGTTTTTT.

The chain carries TRBV29-1 and TRBJ1-2; 12 nucleotides match TRBD1. This CDR3 region has 17 residues. V lost 5 bases to trimming and J lost 3 bases; unmatched junction nucleotides: 13. In germline, CDR1 is SQVTM, CDR2 ANQGSEA. The CDR3 nucleotides are TGCAGCGTTAATGAACTTATGGGACAGGGGGCGGACTATGGCTACACCTTC. Translating gives CSVNELMGQGADYGYTF.

V is TRBV6-5 and J is TRBJ1-5; tentatively, D is TRBD1 (5 bases). Trimming removed 5 bases from V and 1 base from J, with 12 bases in between. The CDR3 length is 15 residues. Germline CDR1 MNHEY, CDR2 SVGAGI. CDR3 DNA sequence: TGTGCCAGCAGTAGAGCAGGGTTAAGCAATCAGCCCCAGCATTTT. Its translation is CASSRAGLSNQPQHF.

This sequence joins TRBV7-9 and TRBJ1-2; no definite D call. The V and J ends lost 1 base and 7 bases respectively, with 13 bases between them. The CDR3 extends over 14 amino acids. CDR1 is SEHNR, CDR2 FQNEAQ, per germline (reference sequence). CDR3 sequence reads: CASSLEVRGSGYTF. CDR3 DNA sequence: TGTGCCAGCAGCTTAGAGGTCCGAGGGTCTGGCTACACCTTC.

The V and J genes are TRBV6-4 and TRBJ2-3; 7 bases agree with TRBD2. This CDR3 region has 14 residues. The germline gives CDR1 MRHNA, CDR2 SNTAGT. V lost 2 bases and J lost 1; bases outside the gene matches: 0. The CDR3 spells CASSDAGGTDTQYF. DNA for the CDR3: TGTGCCAGCAGTGACGCGGGGGGCACAGATACGCAGTATTTT.

The gene calls are TRBV29-1 and TRBJ2-6; 10 bases match TRBD1. This CDR3 spans 15 amino acids. V gave up 6 bases and J gave up 2 bases; unmatched junction bases: 4. CDR1 is SQVTM, CDR2 ANQGSEA, per germline. CDR3 in amino acids: CSVGGTGAGANVLTF. The CDR3 DNA follows: TGCAGCGTCGGCGGGACAGGGGCTGGGGCCAACGTCCTGACTTTC. Complete variable domain (other parts from reference TRBV29-1 and TRBJ2-6): SAVISQKPSRDICQRGTSLTIQCQVDSQVTMMFWYRQQPGQSLTLIATANQGSEATYESGFVIDKFPISRPNLTFSTLTVSNMSPEDSSIYLCSVGGTGAGANVLTFGAGSRLTVL.

The rearrangement uses TRBV30 and TRBJ2-5; 11 nucleotides align to TRBD1. This CDR3 region has 15 residues. Germline V lookup: CDR1 GTSNPN, CDR2 SVGIG (reference sequence). V was clipped by 0 bases and J by 11 bases; unmatched bases: 11. The DNA for the CDR3 is TGTGCCTGGAGTGTCGGGACAGGGGGTCCCCCGGGGCAGTACTTC. Its translation: CAWSVGTGGPPGQYF.

This clone was seen only a few times. The chain is built from TRBV29-1 and TRBJ1-2, with 7 bases matching TRBD1. Trimming at V came to 6 bases and at J to 12 bases, leaving 1 base not matched to a gene. The germline gives CDR1 SQVTM, CDR2 ANQGSEA. This CDR3 is 8 amino acids long. The CDR3 here is CSVGQDTF. CDR3 in DNA: TGCAGCGTCGGACAGGACACCTTC.

The chain couples TRBV11-1 to TRBJ2-5; 7 bases fit TRBD1. Germline loops: CDR1 SGHAT, CDR2 FQDESV (reference sequence). The CDR3 spans 15 residues. V shed 5 bases, J shed 0 bases, and the junction held 6 bases outside the gene matches. CDR3 coding DNA: TGTGCCAGCAGCCACCTGGGACAGAACCAAGAGACCCAGTACTTC. Translated, it gives CASSHLGQNQETQYF.